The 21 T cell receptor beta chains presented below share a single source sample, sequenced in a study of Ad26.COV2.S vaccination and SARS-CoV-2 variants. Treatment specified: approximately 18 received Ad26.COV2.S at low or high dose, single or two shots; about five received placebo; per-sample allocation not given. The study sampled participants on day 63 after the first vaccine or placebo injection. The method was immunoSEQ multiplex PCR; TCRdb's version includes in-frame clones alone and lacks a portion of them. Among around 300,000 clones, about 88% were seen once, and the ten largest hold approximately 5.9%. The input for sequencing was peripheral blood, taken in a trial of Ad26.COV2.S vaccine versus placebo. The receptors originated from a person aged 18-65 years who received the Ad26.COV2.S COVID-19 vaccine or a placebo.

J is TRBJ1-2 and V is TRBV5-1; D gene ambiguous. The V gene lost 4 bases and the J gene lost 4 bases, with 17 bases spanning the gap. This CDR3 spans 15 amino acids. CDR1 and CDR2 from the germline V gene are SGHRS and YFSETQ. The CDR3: CASSPGPAKGYGYTF. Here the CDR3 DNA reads TGCGCCAGCAGCCCTGGACCAGCCAAGGGCTATGGCTACACCTTC.

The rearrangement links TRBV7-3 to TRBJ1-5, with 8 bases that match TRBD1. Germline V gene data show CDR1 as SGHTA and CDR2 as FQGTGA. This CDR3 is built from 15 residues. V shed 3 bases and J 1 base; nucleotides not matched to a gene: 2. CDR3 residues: CASSFGQGSNQPQHF. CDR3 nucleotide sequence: TGTGCCAGCAGCTTCGGACAGGGAAGCAATCAGCCCCAGCATTTT.

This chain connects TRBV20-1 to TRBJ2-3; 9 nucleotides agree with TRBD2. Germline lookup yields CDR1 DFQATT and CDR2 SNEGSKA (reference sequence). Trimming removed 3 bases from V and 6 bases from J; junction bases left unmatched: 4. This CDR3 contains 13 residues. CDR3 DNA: TGCAGTGCTAGTAGCGGGAGCCCCGATACGCAGTATTTT. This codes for CSASSGSPDTQYF.

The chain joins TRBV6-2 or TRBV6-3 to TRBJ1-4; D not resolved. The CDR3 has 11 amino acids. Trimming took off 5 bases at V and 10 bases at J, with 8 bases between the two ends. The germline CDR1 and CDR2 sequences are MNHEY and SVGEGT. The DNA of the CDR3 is TGTGCCAGCAGTATTCGCGGAAAACTGTTTTTT. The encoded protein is CASSIRGKLFF.

The CDR3 here is CASRAGQGGETQYF. CDR3 coding DNA: TGCGCCAGCAGGGCTGGACAGGGGGGTGAGACCCAGTACTTC. The chain employs TRBV5-1 and TRBJ2-5, with 10 bases that match TRBD1. This CDR3 has 14 amino acids. Germline V gene data show CDR1 as SGHRS and CDR2 as YFSETQ. V shed 5 bases, J shed 5 bases, and the junction held 6 bases outside the gene matches.

Here the CDR3 reads CASSFGGGAQTDTQYF. CDR3 in DNA: TGTGCCAGCAGCTTTGGTGGGGGAGCGCAGACAGATACGCAGTATTTT. The V and J genes are TRBV7-3 and TRBJ2-3; the D call may be TRBD1 or TRBD2 (5 bases each). Trimming removed 3 bases at V and 3 bases at J, with 16 bases between. The CDR3 has 16 amino acids. Germline CDR1 reads SGHTA; CDR2 reads FQGTGA. Using reference TRBV7-3 and TRBJ2-3 for the parts outside the CDR3, the full variable domain is GAGVSQTPSNKVTEKGKYVELRCDPISGHTALYWYRQSLGQGPEFLIYFQGTGAADDSGLPNDRFFAVRPEGSVSTLKIQRTERGDSAVYLCASSFGGGAQTDTQYFGPGTRLTVL.

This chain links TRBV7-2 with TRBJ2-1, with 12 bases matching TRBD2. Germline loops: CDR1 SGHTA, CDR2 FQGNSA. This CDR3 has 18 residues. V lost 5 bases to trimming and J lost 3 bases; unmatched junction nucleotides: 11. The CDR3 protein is CASSPGASGRAGYNEQFF. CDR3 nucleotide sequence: TGTGCCAGCAGCCCCGGGGCTAGCGGGAGGGCAGGCTACAATGAGCAGTTCTTC.

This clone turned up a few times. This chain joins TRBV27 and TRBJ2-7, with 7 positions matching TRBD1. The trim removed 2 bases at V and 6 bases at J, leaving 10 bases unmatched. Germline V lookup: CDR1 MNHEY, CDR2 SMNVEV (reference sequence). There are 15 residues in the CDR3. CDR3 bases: TGTGCCAGCAGTTTAAGGGACAGTCGTATCGCCGAGCAGTACTTC. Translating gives CASSLRDSRIAEQYF.

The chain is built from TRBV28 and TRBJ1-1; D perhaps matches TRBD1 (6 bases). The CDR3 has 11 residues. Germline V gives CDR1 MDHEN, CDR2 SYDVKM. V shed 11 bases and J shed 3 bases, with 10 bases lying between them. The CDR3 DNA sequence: TGTGCCTCGGGGGCACACACTGAAGCTTTCTTT. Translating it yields CASGAHTEAFF.

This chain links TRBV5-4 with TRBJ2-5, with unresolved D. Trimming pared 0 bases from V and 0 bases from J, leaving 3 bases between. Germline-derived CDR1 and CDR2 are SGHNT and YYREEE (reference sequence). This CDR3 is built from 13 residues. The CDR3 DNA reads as TGTGCCAGCAGCTTGGGCTACCAAGAGACCCAGTACTTC. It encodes CASSLGYQETQYF.

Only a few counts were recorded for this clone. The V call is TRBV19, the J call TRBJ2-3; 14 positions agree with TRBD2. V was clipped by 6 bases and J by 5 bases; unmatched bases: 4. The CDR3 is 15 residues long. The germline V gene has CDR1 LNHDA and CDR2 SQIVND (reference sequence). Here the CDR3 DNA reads TGTGCCAGTAGCCTGGGACTAGCGGGGGTAGATACGCAGTATTTT. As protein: CASSLGLAGVDTQYF.

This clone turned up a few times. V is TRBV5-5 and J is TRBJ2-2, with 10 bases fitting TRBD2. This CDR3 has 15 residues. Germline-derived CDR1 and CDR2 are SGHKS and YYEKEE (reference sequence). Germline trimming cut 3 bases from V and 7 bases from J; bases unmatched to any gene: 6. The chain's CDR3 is CASSSSGSRHGELFF. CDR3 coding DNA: TGTGCCAGCAGCTCTAGCGGGAGCCGGCACGGGGAGCTGTTTTTT.

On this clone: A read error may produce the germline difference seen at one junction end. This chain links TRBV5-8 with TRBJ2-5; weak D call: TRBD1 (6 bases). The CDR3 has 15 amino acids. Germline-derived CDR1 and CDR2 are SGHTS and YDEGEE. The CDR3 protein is CASNLRTVVQETQYF. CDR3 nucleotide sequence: TGTGCCAGCAACTTGCGGACAGTGGTACAAGAGACCCAGTACTTC.

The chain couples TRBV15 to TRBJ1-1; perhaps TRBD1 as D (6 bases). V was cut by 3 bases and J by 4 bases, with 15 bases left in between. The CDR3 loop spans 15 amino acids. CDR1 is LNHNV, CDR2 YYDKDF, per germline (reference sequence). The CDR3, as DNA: TGTGCCACCAGCAGTGACCTAGGGGGTGGCACTGAAGCTTTCTTT. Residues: CATSSDLGGGTEAFF.

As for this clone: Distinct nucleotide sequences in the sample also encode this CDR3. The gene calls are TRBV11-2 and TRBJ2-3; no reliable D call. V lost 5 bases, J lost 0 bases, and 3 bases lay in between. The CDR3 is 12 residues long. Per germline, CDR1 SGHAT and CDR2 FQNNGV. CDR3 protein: CASSPSTDTQYF. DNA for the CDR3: TGTGCCAGCAGCCCTAGCACAGATACGCAGTATTTT.

This CDR3 is CASSTLLAGGETDTQYF. The CDR3 DNA sequence: TGTGCCAGCAGCACATTACTAGCGGGAGGCGAGACAGATACGCAGTATTTT. The genes are TRBV21-1 and TRBJ2-3; TRBD2 is taken as the D call from the table, unchecked against the DNA. TRBV21-1 is a pseudogene. CDR3 length: 17 residues.

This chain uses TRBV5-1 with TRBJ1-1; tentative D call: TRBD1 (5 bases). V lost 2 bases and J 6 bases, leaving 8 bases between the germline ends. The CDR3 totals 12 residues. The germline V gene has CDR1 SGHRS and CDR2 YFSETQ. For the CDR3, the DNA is TGCGCCAGCAGCTTATGGGGGGCTGAAGCTTTCTTT. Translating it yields CASSLWGAEAFF.

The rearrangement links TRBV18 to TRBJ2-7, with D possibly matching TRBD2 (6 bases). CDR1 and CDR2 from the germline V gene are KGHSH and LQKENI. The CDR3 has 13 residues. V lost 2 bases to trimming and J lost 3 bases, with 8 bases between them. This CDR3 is CASSPGGNYEQYF. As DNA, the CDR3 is TGTGCCAGCTCACCAGGGGGGAACTACGAGCAGTACTTC.

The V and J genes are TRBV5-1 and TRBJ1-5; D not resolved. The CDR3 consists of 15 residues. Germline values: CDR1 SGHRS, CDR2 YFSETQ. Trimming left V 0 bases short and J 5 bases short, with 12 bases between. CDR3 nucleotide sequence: TGCGCCAGCAGCTTGGACACGCCGACGGATCAGCCCCAGCATTTT. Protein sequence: CASSLDTPTDQPQHF.

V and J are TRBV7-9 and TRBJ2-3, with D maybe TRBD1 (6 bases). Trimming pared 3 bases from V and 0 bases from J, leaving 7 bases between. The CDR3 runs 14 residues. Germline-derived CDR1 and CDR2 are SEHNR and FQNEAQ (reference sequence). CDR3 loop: CASSFGQSTDTQYF. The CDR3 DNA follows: TGTGCCAGCAGCTTTGGACAGAGCACAGATACGCAGTATTTT.

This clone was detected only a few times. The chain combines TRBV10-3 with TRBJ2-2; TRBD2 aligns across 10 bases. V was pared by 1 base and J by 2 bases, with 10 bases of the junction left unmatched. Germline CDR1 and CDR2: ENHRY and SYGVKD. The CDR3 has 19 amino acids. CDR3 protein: CAISELLLAGYINTGELFF. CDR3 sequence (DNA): TGTGCCATCAGTGAGTTATTACTAGCGGGGTATATTAACACCGGGGAGCTGTTTTTT.